The 28 T cell receptor beta chains presented below share a single source sample, sequenced in a study of T cells in Graves' hyperthyroidism and ophthalmopathy. RNA transcripts gave rise to amplified TCR beta CDR3 regions. With the HTBI primer set, the TCR CDR3 went through a first round of RT-PCR. TCRdb recomputed calls from the multiplex PCR reads with MiXCR, one row per CDR3 protein. Altogether more than 500,000 distinct CDR3 sequences are present, around 13% being singletons, with the ten largest covering 14%. Specimen: blood. The receptors stem from a woman between 40 and 50 years old with Graves' hyperthyroidism.

V gene TRBV13 combines with J gene TRBJ2-5, with TRBD2 matching 9 bases. Germline V CDR1 and CDR2: PRHDT, FYEKMQ (reference sequence). Trimming took 10 bases from V and 1 from J; bases not matched to a gene: 13. CDR3 length equals 16 residues. This chain's CDR3 is CATTPGSGGSQETQYF. CDR3 nucleotides: TGTGCCACCACCCCGGGTAGCGGGGGCTCCCAAGAGACCCAGTACTTC.

This chain links TRBV5-4 with TRBJ2-3; 10 nucleotides line up with TRBD2. Germline loops: CDR1 SGHNT, CDR2 YYREEE (reference sequence). The CDR3 consists of 13 residues. The CDR3 sequence: CAASGRVTDTQYF. In nucleotides, the CDR3 is TGTGCAGCCAGCGGGAGGGTGACAGATACGCAGTATTTT.

This clonotype appeared a few times. The V and J genes are TRBV20-1 and TRBJ2-3; TRBD2 aligns across 10 bases. Germline V lookup: CDR1 DFQATT, CDR2 SNEGSKA (reference sequence). Trimming cost V 0 bases and J 6 bases; bases outside gene matches: 6. This CDR3 spans 15 amino acids. CDR3 sequence (DNA): TGCAGTGCTAGAGATCTTAGCGGGAGGTTGGATACGCAGTATTTT. This translates into CSARDLSGRLDTQYF.

On this clonotype itself: A single base separates this from a much larger clone, so it may be a read error. This chain uses TRBV20-1 with TRBJ2-7; D might be TRBD2 (6 bases). Between the trimmed V and J ends, which lost 0 bases and 3 bases, there was a span of 15 bases. Germline V gives CDR1 DFQATT, CDR2 SNEGSKA (reference sequence). CDR3 length: 15 residues. The DNA for the CDR3 is TGCAGTGCTAGAGATAACGGCGGGGCCCACTACGAGCAGTACTTC. Its translation: CSARDNGGAHYEQYF.

This clonotype was picked up many times. The chain has TRBV2 and TRBJ1-2, with a weak D call TRBD1 (6 bases). The CDR3 sequence is 12 residues long. Trimming took 6 bases from V and 6 from J, leaving 11 bases between them. CDR1 is SNHLY and CDR2 is FYNNEI in the germline V gene. DNA for the CDR3: TGTGCCAGCAGCCTCAGGGGCCATGGCTACACCTTC. Protein: CASSLRGHGYTF.

The rearrangement joins TRBV28 to TRBJ2-7; 9 bases match TRBD2. The trim removed 4 bases at V and 5 bases at J, leaving 12 bases unmatched. This CDR3 is built from 16 residues. Germline V lookup: CDR1 MDHEN, CDR2 SYDVKM. CDR3 in amino acids: CASSYPSAGGPNEQYF. The DNA of the CDR3 is TGTGCCAGCAGTTACCCGTCGGCGGGAGGGCCGAACGAGCAGTACTTC.

This clonotype was observed many times. This chain uses TRBV7-9 with TRBJ1-6; D call uncertain. V lost 1 base, J lost 9 bases, and 10 bases lay in between. CDR3 length: 14 residues. Germline V gene lookup returns CDR1 SEHNR and CDR2 FQNEAQ (reference sequence). CDR3 in DNA: TGTGCCAGCAGCTTAGAGGGTGGTGGTTCACCCCTCCACTTT. Translated: CASSLEGGGSPLHF.

This clonotype was observed at least ten times. The J gene is TRBJ1-5, the V gene TRBV2; 9 nucleotides line up with TRBD1. The CDR3 extends over 18 amino acids. Per germline, CDR1 SNHLY and CDR2 FYNNEI. J gave up 4 bases and V 4 bases, and 14 bases lay outside the gene matches. The CDR3 here is CASSGGQGVTLRNQPQHF. The CDR3 DNA follows: TGTGCCAGCAGTGGGGGACAGGGAGTCACGTTGAGGAATCAGCCCCAGCATTTT.

This clonotype has a count of ten or more. The chain has TRBV3-1 and TRBJ2-7, with 7 bases lining up with TRBD2. Germline CDR1 reads LGHDT; CDR2 reads YNNKEL (reference sequence). V was clipped by 4 bases and J by 7 bases; unmatched bases: 7. CDR3 length equals 13 residues. The CDR3 DNA follows: TGTGCCAGCAGCCCACACCCGGGAGGAGAGCAGTACTTC. Its translation is CASSPHPGGEQYF.

The chain uses TRBV28 and TRBJ2-6; D may be TRBD1 or TRBD2 (5 bases each). CDR3 length: 15 residues. The germline V and J ends were trimmed by 6 bases and 0 bases, with 9 bases remaining between them. Germline assignment: CDR1 MDHEN and CDR2 SYDVKM. The CDR3 sequence is CASSQGRSGANVLTF. For the CDR3, the DNA is TGTGCCAGCAGCCAGGGACGCTCTGGGGCCAACGTCCTGACTTTC.

The chain joins TRBV5-8 to TRBJ2-1; no definite D call. Germline V lookup: CDR1 SGHTS, CDR2 YDEGEE. Trimming removed 0 bases from V and 7 bases from J, with 11 bases in between. This CDR3 comprises 14 residues. The chain's CDR3 is CASSLALARNEQFF. In nucleotides, the CDR3 is TGTGCCAGCAGCTTGGCACTCGCCAGGAATGAGCAGTTCTTC.

Ten or more counts support this clonotype. This chain uses TRBV28 with TRBJ2-3; D gene uncertain. Looked up from germline, CDR1 is MDHEN and CDR2 is SYDVKM. With 6 bases removed from V and 2 bases from J, the gap between germline ends came to 18 bases. CDR3 length equals 16 residues. The CDR3 reads CASSTITKGFTDTQYF. CDR3 in DNA: TGTGCCAGCAGCACAATAACGAAAGGGTTCACAGATACGCAGTATTTT.

This clonotype has just a few counts. The chain is built from TRBV30 and TRBJ1-5, with a tentative D call TRBD1 (5 bases). Looked up from germline, CDR1 is GTSNPN and CDR2 is SVGIG (reference sequence). The V end was cut by 2 bases, the J end by 11 bases, with 10 bases between. The CDR3 sequence is 11 residues long. The CDR3, as DNA: TGTGCCTGGAGTATTGGGGGAGCCCAGCATTTT. Protein sequence: CAWSIGGAQHF. Filled out from reference TRBV30 and TRBJ1-5, the complete variable domain reads SQTIHQWPATLVQPVGSPLSLECTVEGTSNPNLYWYRQAAGRGLQLLFYSVGIGQISSEVPQNLSASRPQDRQFILSSKKLLLSDSGFYLCAWSIGGAQHFGDGTRLSIL.

This clonotype appeared many times. The chain is built from TRBV3-1 and TRBJ1-3; D gene ambiguous. Trimming cost V 5 bases and J 0 bases, with 11 bases left between them. Germline lookup yields CDR1 LGHDT and CDR2 YNNKEL (reference sequence). This CDR3 spans 15 amino acids. The DNA for the CDR3 is TGTGCCAGCAGCGGAAAAGCGAGCTCTGGAAACACCATATATTTT. Its protein product is CASSGKASSGNTIYF.

This clonotype was detected ten times or more. V is TRBV29-1 and J is TRBJ2-7, with TRBD2 matching over 8 bases. CDR1 and CDR2 (germline): SQVTM, ANQGSEA. This CDR3 region has 13 residues. Unmatched junction bases numbered 4, after V lost 0 bases and J lost 6 bases. CDR3 protein: CSVEDPREAEQYF. The CDR3 bases are TGCAGCGTTGAAGATCCGCGGGAGGCCGAGCAGTACTTC.

This clonotype was recorded many times. The rearrangement joins TRBV5-1 to TRBJ2-3, with 7 bases lining up with TRBD2. V gave up 3 bases and J gave up 0 bases; unmatched junction bases: 4. This CDR3 has 15 amino acids. CDR1 is SGHRS and CDR2 is YFSETQ in the germline V gene. DNA of the CDR3: TGCGCCAGCAGCTCCCAGGGAGGGAGCACAGATACGCAGTATTTT. It encodes CASSSQGGSTDTQYF.

This clonotype was recorded at least ten times. The rearrangement links TRBV6-1 to TRBJ2-7; tentatively, D is TRBD2 (6 bases). Trimming pared 6 bases from V and 3 bases from J, leaving 15 bases between. The germline CDR1 and CDR2 sequences are MNHNS and SASEGT. The CDR3 contains 14 residues. The CDR3 sequence is CASRGGWEDYEQYF. The CDR3 DNA reads TGTGCCAGCAGGGGGGGTTGGGAGGACTACGAGCAGTACTTC.

The genes are TRBV9 and TRBJ2-3, with D unresolved. Trimming left V 0 bases short and J 0 bases short, with 8 bases between. The CDR3 has 15 amino acids. Germline V lookup: CDR1 SGDLS, CDR2 YYNGEE. The CDR3 nucleotides are TGTGCCAGCAGCGTAGCACCGCTAAGCACAGATACGCAGTATTTT. Its translation is CASSVAPLSTDTQYF.

The chain links TRBV6-1 to TRBJ2-7; the match to TRBD2 covers 7 bases. Germline values: CDR1 MNHNS, CDR2 SASEGT. This CDR3 region has 14 residues. V trimming: 6 bases; J trimming: 5 bases; junction bases outside the gene matches: 10. CDR3 DNA: TGTGCCAGCAGCCCCTTGACGGGGGGTAACGAGCAGTACTTC. Translation: CASSPLTGGNEQYF.

The sample holds a few counts of this clonotype. The chain employs TRBV30 and TRBJ1-6, with D possibly matching TRBD1 (6 bases). This CDR3 region has 13 residues. Germline-derived CDR1 and CDR2 are GTSNPN and SVGIG (reference sequence). Trimming took off 8 bases at V and 4 bases at J, with 12 bases between the two ends. The CDR3 DNA reads as TGTGCCGGAAGACAGGAGTATAATTCACCCCTCCACTTT. Amino acids: CAGRQEYNSPLHF.

This clonotype occurred many times. The chain carries TRBV16 and TRBJ2-5; perhaps TRBD1 as D (5 bases). The CDR3 sequence is 15 residues long. V lost 1 base to trimming and J lost 5 bases, with 14 bases between them. Germline V lookup: CDR1 KGHSY, CDR2 FQNENV. CDR3 sequence reads: CASSQYGQGGETQYF. The CDR3 region has the DNA TGTGCCAGCAGCCAATACGGCCAGGGTGGTGAGACCCAGTACTTC.

In its sample, this clonotype was seen many times. V gene TRBV19 combines with J gene TRBJ2-7; TRBD1 might be the D (5 bases). The V end lost 3 bases, the J end lost 2 bases, and 11 bases lay between the germline ends. The CDR3 consists of 14 residues. The germline gives CDR1 LNHDA, CDR2 SQIVND (reference sequence). In DNA, the CDR3 is TGTGCCAGTAGTATCACCAGGGAAACCTACGAGCAGTACTTC. Translated, it gives CASSITRETYEQYF.

This clonotype showed up just a few times. V is TRBV9 and J is TRBJ2-7, with 9 bases aligning to TRBD1. The CDR3 totals 15 residues. Germline V CDR1 and CDR2: SGDLS, YYNGEE. Trimming took 3 bases from V and 1 from J; bases not matched to a gene: 5. The CDR3 region is CASSAGQGFSYEQYF. The CDR3 DNA reads TGTGCCAGCAGCGCGGGACAGGGCTTTTCCTACGAGCAGTACTTC.

This clonotype was counted ten times or more. This chain connects TRBV12-3 or TRBV12-4 to TRBJ2-3; TRBD1 or TRBD2 may be the D gene (5 bases each). The CDR3 is 14 amino acids. Trimming took off 3 bases at V and 5 bases at J, with 12 bases between the two ends. The CDR3 sequence: CASSLRGAGDTQYF. CDR3 nucleotide sequence: TGTGCCAGCAGTTTGAGGGGAGCAGGAGATACGCAGTATTTT.

In its sample, this clonotype was seen many times. The V call is TRBV5-1, the J call TRBJ2-1; D is ambiguous. V dropped 0 bases and J dropped 0 bases, with 7 bases sitting between them. The CDR3 contains 15 residues. Germline V gene sequence: CDR1 SGHRS, CDR2 YFSETQ. The CDR3 reads CASSLEWGSYNEQFF. In nucleotides, the CDR3 is TGCGCCAGCAGCTTGGAATGGGGCTCCTACAATGAGCAGTTCTTC.

The chain uses TRBV29-1 and TRBJ2-3; D perhaps matches TRBD2 (6 bases). The V and J ends lost 4 bases and 0 bases respectively, with 11 bases between them. Germline assignment: CDR1 SQVTM and CDR2 ANQGSEA. This CDR3 region has 14 residues. This CDR3 reads CSVALAQSTDTQYF. The CDR3 DNA reads as TGCAGCGTTGCGCTAGCGCAAAGCACAGATACGCAGTATTTT.

J is TRBJ1-1 and V is TRBV29-1; 7 bases line up with TRBD1. The CDR3 is made up of 12 amino acids. Germline CDR1 reads SQVTM; CDR2 reads ANQGSEA. V lost 6 bases and J lost 1; bases outside the gene matches: 2. Here the CDR3 reads CSVGQKNTEAFF. The CDR3 nucleotides read TGCAGCGTGGGACAGAAGAACACTGAAGCTTTCTTT.

Ten or more counts support this clonotype. This chain connects TRBV5-6 to TRBJ2-1, with 8 bases lining up with TRBD1. The germline V gene has CDR1 SGHDT and CDR2 YYEEEE. Germline trimming cut 5 bases from V and 5 bases from J; bases unmatched to any gene: 9. The CDR3 length is 15 residues. Here the CDR3 DNA reads TGTGCCAGCAGTCAATGGGACAGGAGAAACAATGAGCAGTTCTTC. Protein sequence: CASSQWDRRNNEQFF.